The rows below give T cell receptor beta chains drawn from one sample of a study of T cells in localized non-small cell lung cancer. Profiling relied on immunoSEQ multiplex PCR, and the TCRdb table lists in-frame clones only, not all of them. The sample has around 15,000 clones; over 75% are singletons. The sequencing used peripheral blood, collected before any cancer treatment. The receptors were sampled from a female donor aged 60 or older with stage III squamous cell lung carcinoma. Both conserved end residues are part of each CDR3. D genes are given only for firm matches.

V gene: TRBV7-8; J gene: TRBJ2-3; D gene: TRBD2; CDR3 DNA: TGTGCCAGCAGCATAAGGGCGGGAGTGGAAGATACGCAGTATTTT; CDR3 protein: CASSIRAGVEDTQYF
V gene: TRBV20-1; J gene: TRBJ1-1; D gene: NA; CDR3 DNA: TGCAGGGCCGATGAAGCTTTCTTT; CDR3 protein: CRADEAFF
V gene: TRBV28; J gene: TRBJ2-3; D gene: NA; CDR3 DNA: TGTGCCAGTAGGGACCGTGGCACAGATACGCAGTATTTT; CDR3 protein: CASRDRGTDTQYF
V gene: TRBV28; J gene: TRBJ1-5; D gene: TRBD1; CDR3 DNA: TGTGCCAGCAGCCATCAATCCGGGACAGACTATCAGCCCCAGCATTTT; CDR3 protein: CASSHQSGTDYQPQHF
V gene: TRBV7-9; J gene: TRBJ2-5; D gene: NA; CDR3 DNA: TGTGCCAGCAGCTTAGGGGGGAGGACAGCCGAAGAGACCCAGTACTTC; CDR3 protein: CASSLGGRTAEETQYF
V gene: TRBV19; J gene: TRBJ1-2; D gene: NA; CDR3 DNA: TGTGCCAGTAGTATAGATCCGTGGGGATCCTATGGCTACACCTTC; CDR3 protein: CASSIDPWGSYGYTF
V gene: TRBV4-2; J gene: TRBJ1-1; D gene: NA; CDR3 DNA: TGTGCCAGCAGCCCACGGGCCCAGGGGAACACTGAAGCTTTCTTT; CDR3 protein: CASSPRAQGNTEAFF
V gene: TRBV5-8; J gene: TRBJ2-7; D gene: NA; CDR3 DNA: TGTGCCAGCAGCCGAGGGATTCGGTCCTACGAGCAGTACTTC; CDR3 protein: CASSRGIRSYEQYF
V gene: TRBV4-1; J gene: TRBJ1-1; D gene: TRBD1; CDR3 DNA: TGCGCCAGCAGCCTAAATACAGGGGACACTGAAGCTTTCTTT; CDR3 protein: CASSLNTGDTEAFF
V gene: TRBV5-1; J gene: TRBJ1-1; D gene: NA; CDR3 DNA: TGCGCCAGCAGCGCCGGGACGGTGAACACTGAAGCTTTCTTT; CDR3 protein: CASSAGTVNTEAFF
V gene: TRBV6-6; J gene: TRBJ1-5; D gene: TRBD1; CDR3 DNA: TGTGCCAGCAGTTCCACCGACAGGGGCAGCAATCAGCCCCAGCATTTT; CDR3 protein: CASSSTDRGSNQPQHF
V gene: TRBV27; J gene: TRBJ2-6; D gene: NA; CDR3 DNA: TGTGCCAGCAGTTTACTAGGGGACTCTGGGGCCAACGTCCTGACTTTC; CDR3 protein: CASSLLGDSGANVLTF
V gene: TRBV5-1; J gene: TRBJ2-1; D gene: TRBD1; CDR3 DNA: TGCGCCAGCAGCTTGGTAGGGACAGGGCTCTACAATGAGCAGTTCTTC; CDR3 protein: CASSLVGTGLYNEQFF
V gene: TRBV5-1; J gene: TRBJ2-3; D gene: TRBD1; CDR3 DNA: TGCGCCAGCAGCTTGGAGGGACAGGCGAGCACAGATACGCAGTATTTT; CDR3 protein: CASSLEGQASTDTQYF
V gene: TRBV19; J gene: TRBJ1-1; D gene: NA; CDR3 DNA: TGTGCCAGTAGTATAGCCCCCCTCACTGAAGCTTTCTTT; CDR3 protein: CASSIAPLTEAFF
V gene: TRBV18; J gene: TRBJ2-2; D gene: NA; CDR3 DNA: TGTGCCAGCTCCCAAACGGGACAGAACACCGGGGAGCTGTTTTTT; CDR3 protein: CASSQTGQNTGELFF
V gene: TRBV10-3; J gene: TRBJ2-3; D gene: NA; CDR3 DNA: TGTGCCATCAAGCTTACTAGCACAGATACGCAGTATTTT; CDR3 protein: CAIKLTSTDTQYF
V gene: TRBV19; J gene: TRBJ2-6; D gene: NA; CDR3 DNA: TGTGCCAGTAGTATTGGGTGGAGGGTTGGGGCCAACGTCCTGACTTTC; CDR3 protein: CASSIGWRVGANVLTF
V gene: TRBV11-2; J gene: TRBJ2-2; D gene: TRBD1; CDR3 DNA: TGTGCCAGCAGCTCGACAGGGGGCGTACCCGCCACCGGGGAGCTGTTTTTT; CDR3 protein: CASSSTGGVPATGELFF
V gene: TRBV4-1; J gene: TRBJ1-5; D gene: NA; CDR3 DNA: TGCGCCAGCAGCCAAGATCGTCGTGGGGGCAATCAGCCCCAGCATTTT; CDR3 protein: CASSQDRRGGNQPQHF
V gene: TRBV19; J gene: TRBJ2-3; D gene: NA; CDR3 DNA: TGTGCCAGTAGCACCTCTCTGGCGGATACGCAGTATTTT; CDR3 protein: CASSTSLADTQYF
V gene: TRBV6-5; J gene: TRBJ2-1; D gene: NA; CDR3 DNA: TGTGCCAGCAGCCGACAGAGCTCCTACAATGAGCAGTTCTTC; CDR3 protein: CASSRQSSYNEQFF
V gene: TRBV6-5; J gene: TRBJ1-1; D gene: NA; CDR3 DNA: TGTGCCAGCAGTGGGGGGGGGAGGAACACTGAAGCTTTCTTT; CDR3 protein: CASSGGGRNTEAFF
V gene: TRBV7-9; J gene: TRBJ2-5; D gene: NA; CDR3 DNA: TGTGCCAGCAGCTTAGGGGGGGGCGGAGAGACCCAGTACTTC; CDR3 protein: CASSLGGGGETQYF
V gene: TRBV7-9; J gene: TRBJ1-1; D gene: NA; CDR3 DNA: TGTGCCAGCAGCTTAGACACGAACACTGAAGCTTTCTTT; CDR3 protein: CASSLDTNTEAFF
V gene: TRBV9; J gene: TRBJ2-1; D gene: TRBD1; CDR3 DNA: TGTGCCAGCAGCGTAGATAGGGGGCGGGAGCAGTTCTTC; CDR3 protein: CASSVDRGREQFF
V gene: TRBV7-6; J gene: TRBJ1-4; D gene: NA; CDR3 DNA: TGTGCCAGCAGCCAAACCGCTGGGGGACTAGGCGGCCTTAATGAAAAACTGTTTTTT; CDR3 protein: CASSQTAGGLGGLNEKLFF
V gene: TRBV10-3; J gene: TRBJ2-3; D gene: TRBD2; CDR3 DNA: TGTGCCATCAGCCTACTAGCGGGAGAGCGGTCAGATACGCAGTATTTT; CDR3 protein: CAISLLAGERSDTQYF
V gene: TRBV19; J gene: TRBJ2-7; D gene: TRBD1; CDR3 DNA: TGTGCCAGTAGTGCCTCGACAGGGGGTGGATACGAGCAGTACTTC; CDR3 protein: CASSASTGGGYEQYF